These T cell receptor beta chains were read from a single sample in a study of cytomegalovirus exposure and HLA in healthy donors. Profiled with immunoSEQ multiplex PCR; TCRdb holds only in-frame clones, not every one. Among 99,000 or so clones listed, over 9.5% were seen once. Source material: PBMCs. These receptors were obtained from a man aged 35 to 55 in good health and CMV-seropositive. CDR3s include the opening cysteine and the closing phenylalanine or tryptophan. Fields, in order: CDR3 protein, CDR3 DNA, CDR3 length, D gene, J gene, clone size, V gene. A D gene is named only where the DNA matches it firmly. Some rows mark clone size as missing; the rest say once, few, many or name a class of expanded clone.

CDR3aa: CASSFRTGVTEAFF; CDR3nt: TGTGCCAGCAGCTTTAGGACAGGGGTAACTGAAGCTTTCTTT; len: 14; d_gene: TRBD1; j_gene: TRBJ1-1; abundance: NA; v_gene: TRBV7-2
CDR3aa: CASSKAGRGPYEQYF; CDR3nt: TGTGCCAGCAGCAAAGCCGGCAGGGGGCCCTACGAGCAGTACTTC; len: 15; d_gene: NA; j_gene: TRBJ2-7; abundance: few; v_gene: TRBV21-1
CDR3aa: CASSGRAGQGNNEQYF; CDR3nt: TGCGCCAGCAGCGGGAGGGCGGGACAGGGGAACAACGAGCAGTACTTC; len: 16; d_gene: TRBD1; j_gene: TRBJ2-7; abundance: NA; v_gene: TRBV5-1
CDR3aa: CASSQHAGTSARREYF; CDR3nt: TGCGCCAGCAGCCAACACGCCGGGACTAGCGCCCGACGGGAGTACTTC; len: 16; d_gene: TRBD2; j_gene: TRBJ2-5; abundance: few; v_gene: TRBV4-1
CDR3aa: CASSLWTGKVDTQYF; CDR3nt: TGCGCCAGCAGCTTATGGACAGGGAAGGTAGATACGCAGTATTTT; len: 15; d_gene: TRBD1; j_gene: TRBJ2-3; abundance: few; v_gene: TRBV5-1
CDR3aa: CASSVQGQGLYGYTF; CDR3nt: TGCGCCAGCAGTGTCCAGGGACAGGGACTCTATGGCTACACCTTC; len: 15; d_gene: TRBD1; j_gene: TRBJ1-2; abundance: NA; v_gene: TRBV5-1
CDR3aa: CSVTGLAVPRGYTDTQYF; CDR3nt: TGCAGCGTGACGGGGCTAGCGGTCCCGAGGGGATACACAGATACGCAGTATTTT; len: 18; d_gene: TRBD2; j_gene: TRBJ2-3; abundance: many; v_gene: TRBV29-1
CDR3aa: CASSFVASRGTEAFF; CDR3nt: TGTGCCAGCAGTTTTGTGGCCAGCCGCGGCACTGAAGCTTTCTTT; len: 15; d_gene: NA; j_gene: TRBJ1-1; abundance: few; v_gene: TRBV28
CDR3aa: CASSLFARNTEAFF; CDR3nt: TGCGCCAGCAGCTTGTTTGCGAGGAACACTGAAGCTTTCTTT; len: 14; d_gene: NA; j_gene: TRBJ1-1; abundance: NA; v_gene: TRBV5-1
CDR3aa: CASSFVSGRDRQANVLTF; CDR3nt: TGTGCCAGCAGCTTTGTTTCCGGGAGGGATCGTCAGGCCAACGTCCTGACTTTC; len: 18; d_gene: TRBD2; j_gene: TRBJ2-6; abundance: few; v_gene: TRBV7-8
CDR3aa: CASSTKLQGAGEAFF; CDR3nt: TGTGCCAGCAGCACAAAACTCCAGGGGGCCGGAGAAGCTTTCTTT; len: 15; d_gene: TRBD1; j_gene: TRBJ1-1; abundance: NA; v_gene: TRBV9
CDR3aa: CASNPPGTGEQYF; CDR3nt: TGTGCCAGCAACCCCCCCGGGACAGGCGAGCAGTACTTC; len: 13; d_gene: TRBD1; j_gene: TRBJ2-7; abundance: NA; v_gene: TRBV28
CDR3aa: CASSTGAATNEKLFF; CDR3nt: TGCGCCAGCAGCACAGGCGCAGCAACTAATGAAAAACTGTTTTTT; len: 15; d_gene: NA; j_gene: TRBJ1-4; abundance: few; v_gene: TRBV5-1